A single sample is the source of the 31 T cell receptor beta chains below, sequenced in a study of T cell responses to AZD1222 COVID-19 vaccine. Clones were sequenced by immunoSEQ multiplex PCR, and TCRdb holds only the in-frame ones, with some missing. The repertoire holds approximately 110,000 clones, more than 85% seen once, with just under 10% in the top ten. Here the sequenced sample was peripheral blood, taken on day 0 of AZD1222 vaccination. These TCRs come from an adult in good health.

The chain is built from TRBV25-1 and TRBJ2-1; D could derive from TRBD1 or TRBD2 (5 bases each). CDR3 size: 15 residues. Between the trimmed V and J ends, which lost 8 bases and 8 bases, there was a span of 22 bases. Looked up from germline, CDR1 is MGHDK and CDR2 is SYGVNS. DNA for the CDR3: TGTGCCAGCGCAACACTCGGGACGCCGTCGGATGAGCAGTTCTTC. Residues: CASATLGTPSDEQFF. Looking up the rest from reference TRBV25-1 and TRBJ2-1 gives the full variable domain: EADIYQTPRYLVIGTGKKITLECSQTMGHDKMYWYQQDPGMELHLIHYSYGVNSTEKGDLSSESTVSRIRTEHFPLTLESARPSHTSQYLCASATLGTPSDEQFFGPGTRLTVL.

This clone was detected only once. The chain links TRBV27 to TRBJ2-1; D might be TRBD2 (5 bases). The CDR3 sequence is 14 residues long. V lost 6 bases to trimming and J lost 7 bases, with 16 bases between them. CDR1 MNHEY and CDR2 SMNVEV come from the germline V gene (reference sequence). CDR3 sequence reads: CASRLGFPGNEQFF. The CDR3 nucleotides read TGTGCCAGCAGGCTCGGGTTCCCGGGGAATGAGCAGTTCTTC.

The gene calls are TRBV2 and TRBJ2-7; TRBD1 matches at 7 bases. V lost 2 bases and J lost 3; bases outside the gene matches: 4. CDR1 and CDR2 from the germline V gene are SNHLY and FYNNEI. This CDR3 comprises 14 residues. CDR3 protein: CASSEQGVLYEQYF. CDR3 DNA sequence: TGTGCCAGCAGTGAACAGGGGGTACTCTACGAGCAGTACTTC.

This clone occurred once. CDR3 loop: CARRSHDRDSYEQYF. Here the CDR3 DNA reads TGTGCCAGAAGATCACACGACAGGGACTCCTACGAGCAGTACTTC. V and J are TRBV5-3 and TRBJ2-7; 7 nucleotides align to TRBD1. TRBV5-3 is recorded as an ORF, its role being uncertain. The V and J ends lost 5 bases and 0 bases, in that order; junction bases with no gene match: 8. The CDR3 sequence is 15 residues long.

DNA for the CDR3: TGTGCCAGCAGTATCAGGGGTGGTGAAAAACTGTTTTTT. Translating gives CASSIRGGEKLFF. The V and J genes are TRBV6-5 and TRBJ1-4, with TRBD1 as a possible D gene (6 bases). Germline CDR1 MNHEY, CDR2 SVGAGI. Trimming stripped 5 bases from V and 7 bases from J, with 11 bases between. The CDR3 spans 13 residues.

The chain couples TRBV19 to TRBJ1-3, with D perhaps matching TRBD1 (6 bases). The CDR3 contains 15 residues. The V gene's germline CDR1 is LNHDA and CDR2 SQIVND (reference sequence). V was cut by 5 bases and J by 1 base, with 12 bases left in between. CDR3: CASSRTGSSGNTIYF. The CDR3 bases are TGTGCCAGTAGTCGAACAGGGAGTTCTGGAAACACCATATATTTT.

V is TRBV12-3 or TRBV12-4 and J is TRBJ2-3; D gene uncertain. With 3 bases removed from V and 2 bases from J, the gap between germline ends came to 6 bases. There are 13 residues in the CDR3. The CDR3 loop is CASSFGDTDTQYF. In nucleotides, the CDR3 is TGTGCCAGCAGTTTTGGAGACACAGATACGCAGTATTTT.

This chain links TRBV6-5 with TRBJ2-7; 8 nucleotides agree with TRBD1. CDR3 length: 13 amino acids. The germline gives CDR1 MNHEY, CDR2 SVGAGI. With 3 bases clipped from V and 3 bases from J, the junction kept 1 base outside the gene matches. The CDR3 DNA follows: TGTGCCAGCAGTTATGACAGGGGCTACGAGCAGTACTTC. Translating it yields CASSYDRGYEQYF.

This rearrangement joins TRBV3-1 (or the pseudogene TRBV3-2) to TRBJ1-4; perhaps TRBD1 as D (5 bases). The CDR3 spans 15 residues. Per germline, CDR1 LGHDT and CDR2 YNNKEL (reference sequence). V dropped 3 bases and J dropped 4 bases, with 12 bases sitting between them. DNA of the CDR3: TGTGCCAGCAGCCAGACCGCAGGGTTTAATGAAAAACTGTTTTTT. Residues: CASSQTAGFNEKLFF.

V is TRBV10-3 and J is TRBJ2-5, with a weak D call TRBD2 (6 bases). The germline gives CDR1 ENHRY, CDR2 SYGVKD. Trimming stripped 5 bases from V and 1 base from J, with 11 bases between. The CDR3 is 14 residues long. The CDR3 sequence is CAISTGTSQETQYF. The CDR3 DNA reads as TGTGCCATCAGTACCGGGACTTCCCAAGAGACCCAGTACTTC.

This rearrangement joins TRBV19 to TRBJ2-3, with TRBD1 as a possible D gene (6 bases). The CDR3 is 16 amino acids. Trimming left V 5 bases short and J 2 bases short, with 17 bases between. Looked up from germline, CDR1 is LNHDA and CDR2 is SQIVND (reference sequence). The CDR3 reads CASSGTWDTSTDTQYF. Written as DNA, the CDR3 is TGTGCCAGTAGTGGCACCTGGGACACCTCCACAGATACGCAGTATTTT. The variable domain in full, with the rest retrieved from reference TRBV19 and TRBJ2-3, is DGGITQSPKYLFRKEGQNVTLSCEQNLNHDAMYWYRQDPGQGLRLIYYSQIVNDFQKGDIAEGYSVSREKKESFPLTVTSAQKNPTAFYLCASSGTWDTSTDTQYFGPGTRLTVL.

The chain carries TRBV27 and TRBJ1-5; TRBD1 is a possible D gene (5 bases). This CDR3 has 16 amino acids. Germline V CDR1 and CDR2: MNHEY, SMNVEV (reference sequence). Trimming removed 5 bases from V and 2 bases from J, with 16 bases in between. The CDR3 region is CASSIRATGGNQPQHF. The CDR3 nucleotides are TGTGCCAGCAGTATCCGGGCCACGGGGGGCAATCAGCCCCAGCATTTT.

J is TRBJ1-5 and V is TRBV5-1; maybe TRBD1 (5 bases). The germline V gene has CDR1 SGHRS and CDR2 YFSETQ. The CDR3 consists of 15 residues. The V gene lost 8 bases and the J gene lost 2 bases, with 17 bases spanning the gap. CDR3 sequence reads: CASTPSAGRNQPQHF. The DNA for the CDR3 is TGCGCCAGTACCCCATCGGCAGGGCGCAATCAGCCCCAGCATTTT.

The chain joins TRBV5-4 to TRBJ1-2; D possibly corresponds to TRBD1 (6 bases). V was shortened by 2 bases and J by 2 bases, with 10 bases between the two germline ends. There are 14 residues in the CDR3. Germline-derived CDR1 and CDR2 are SGHNT and YYREEE (reference sequence). The CDR3 region is CASSLQGSNYGYTF. For the CDR3, the DNA is TGTGCCAGCAGCTTACAGGGAAGCAACTATGGCTACACCTTC.

This clone was seen more than once but under ten times. The chain recombines TRBV19 with TRBJ1-5; D remains unclear. The germline V gene encodes CDR1 LNHDA and CDR2 SQIVND (reference sequence). The CDR3 length is 17 residues. Trimming took off 5 bases at V and 0 bases at J, with 17 bases between the two ends. The CDR3 sequence is CASSERSGIVSNQPQHF. In nucleotides, the CDR3 is TGTGCCAGTAGTGAGAGGAGCGGGATCGTTAGCAATCAGCCCCAGCATTTT.

The V gene is TRBV6-6, the J gene TRBJ1-2; unclear D gene. CDR1 is MNHNY, CDR2 SVGAGI, per germline (reference sequence). V shed 6 bases and J shed 5 bases, with 16 bases lying between them. This CDR3 has 14 residues. The CDR3 is CASSPRLEGYGYTF. The CDR3, as DNA: TGTGCCAGCAGCCCAAGATTAGAAGGATATGGCTACACCTTC.

This chain uses TRBV25-1 with TRBJ1-6; D may be TRBD1 (5 bases). The CDR3 totals 14 residues. V lost 6 bases to trimming and J lost 6 bases, with 12 bases between them. Germline loops: CDR1 MGHDK, CDR2 SYGVNS. CDR3 sequence: CASRIQGPNSPLHF. The CDR3 DNA is TGTGCCAGCAGGATTCAGGGTCCTAATTCACCCCTCCACTTT.

The chain joins TRBV7-3 to TRBJ1-1; 8 bases are shared with TRBD1. This CDR3 has 17 residues. Germline V gene data show CDR1 as SGHTA and CDR2 as FQGTGA. V lost 1 base to trimming and J lost 1 base; unmatched junction nucleotides: 8. In DNA, the CDR3 is TGTGCCAGCAGCTTAATAGGGACAGGAAGGGGGAACACTGAAGCTTTCTTT. It specifies CASSLIGTGRGNTEAFF.

The rearrangement uses TRBV30 and TRBJ2-4; D gene unclear. Trimming removed 2 bases from V and 8 bases from J, with 7 bases in between. Germline lookup yields CDR1 GTSNPN and CDR2 SVGIG (reference sequence). The CDR3 contains 11 residues. The DNA for the CDR3 is TGTGCCTGGAGTTTAATAGACATTCAGTACTTC. Amino acids: CAWSLIDIQYF. The entire variable domain, with the rest obtained from reference TRBV30 and TRBJ2-4, is as follows: SQTIHQWPATLVQPVGSPLSLECTVEGTSNPNLYWYRQAAGRGLQLLFYSVGIGQISSEVPQNLSASRPQDRQFILSSKKLLLSDSGFYLCAWSLIDIQYFGAGTRLSVL.

The genes are TRBV3-1 (or the pseudogene TRBV3-2) and TRBJ2-1; possibly TRBD1 for D (5 bases). The CDR3 spans 15 residues. Germline lookup yields CDR1 LGHDT and CDR2 YNNKEL (reference sequence). Trimming shortened V by 1 base and J by 3 bases, and 10 bases separated the two germline ends. The CDR3 sequence: CASSQVQGYYNEQFF. Written as DNA, the CDR3 is TGTGCCAGCAGCCAAGTCCAGGGATACTACAATGAGCAGTTCTTC.

The chain uses TRBV25-1 and TRBJ2-5; D might be TRBD1 (8 bases). CDR3 length: 15 residues. Germline lookup yields CDR1 MGHDK and CDR2 SYGVNS. Trimming left V 1 base short and J 4 bases short, with 13 bases between. The CDR3 spells CASSEFTGGGETQYF. The CDR3 region has the DNA TGTGCCAGCAGTGAATTTACAGGGGGGGGAGAGACCCAGTACTTC.

The sample holds one count of this clone. CDR3 DNA sequence: TGTGCCAGCAGCCAAATTAGGGCCTCCGGGGAGCATGGCTACACCTTC. Protein: CASSQIRASGEHGYTF. J is TRBJ1-2 and V is TRBV3-1 (or the pseudogene TRBV3-2), with D unresolved. Trimming took 2 bases from V and 6 from J, leaving 19 bases between them. Germline V gene sequence: CDR1 LGHDT, CDR2 YNNKEL (reference sequence). This CDR3 has 16 residues.

The chain employs TRBV2 and TRBJ2-1, with D unresolved. This CDR3 is 10 amino acids long. The ends were cut back, 7 bases at V and 6 bases at J, with 4 bases in the middle. The germline V gene encodes CDR1 SNHLY and CDR2 FYNNEI. The CDR3 sequence is CASIPNEQFF. Here the CDR3 DNA reads TGTGCCAGCATTCCCAATGAGCAGTTCTTC.

This rearrangement joins TRBV11-3 to TRBJ2-4; possibly TRBD2 for D (5 bases). There are 16 residues in the CDR3. Germline V gene lookup returns CDR1 SGHNT and CDR2 YENEEA. V lost 6 bases, J lost 0 bases, and 15 bases lay in between. CDR3 protein: CASSYRLSVAKNIQYF. DNA for the CDR3: TGTGCCAGCAGTTACCGACTATCCGTAGCCAAAAACATTCAGTACTTC. The full variable domain, its missing parts supplied by reference TRBV11-3 and TRBJ2-4, is EAGVVQSPRYKIIEKKQPVAFWCNPISGHNTLYWYLQNLGQGPELLIRYENEEAVDDSQLPKDRFSAERLKGVDSTLKIQPAELGDSAVYLCASSYRLSVAKNIQYFGAGTRLSVL.

In this sample, this clone turned up once. This chain uses TRBV27 with TRBJ1-1, with 7 bases aligning to TRBD1. Germline V gene lookup returns CDR1 MNHEY and CDR2 SMNVEV (reference sequence). J gave up 4 bases and V 5 bases, and 7 bases lay outside the gene matches. This CDR3 contains 14 residues. The CDR3 bases are TGTGCCAGCAGTCCGACAGGGCGGGGCACTGAAGCTTTCTTT. It yields the protein CASSPTGRGTEAFF.

The chain recombines TRBV15 with TRBJ1-5; D possibly corresponds to TRBD1 (6 bases). Germline V gives CDR1 LNHNV, CDR2 YYDKDF (reference sequence). This CDR3 comprises 15 residues. The V end lost 2 bases, the J end lost 5 bases, and 13 bases lay between the germline ends. CDR3 loop: CATSRRTANDQPQHF. Written as DNA, the CDR3 is TGTGCCACCAGCAGAAGGACAGCCAACGATCAGCCCCAGCATTTT.

V gene TRBV11-3 combines with J gene TRBJ2-7; maybe TRBD1 (7 bases). There are 14 residues in the CDR3. From germline, CDR1 is SGHNT and CDR2 YENEEA. V lost 3 bases and J lost 7, with 16 bases in between. The CDR3 DNA reads TGTGCCAGCAGCTTTGCCGGGGCAGGGGGGGAGCAGTACTTC. Protein product: CASSFAGAGGEQYF.

V gene TRBV27 combines with J gene TRBJ1-2; TRBD1 is a possible D gene (6 bases). The CDR3 is 13 amino acids. The germline gives CDR1 MNHEY, CDR2 SMNVEV (reference sequence). V gave up 5 bases and J gave up 3 bases, with 10 bases separating them. The CDR3 region has the DNA TGTGCCAGCAGTCCGGACAGTTACTATGGCTACACCTTC. Protein sequence: CASSPDSYYGYTF.

The V call is TRBV2, the J call TRBJ2-7; 8 bases align to TRBD2. J was trimmed by 4 bases and V by 7 bases; bases with no gene match: 12. The CDR3 covers 15 residues. The V gene's germline CDR1 is SNHLY and CDR2 FYNNEI. CDR3 nucleotides: TGTGCCAGCAATTTTAGGACCCCGGGAGGGTACGAGCAGTACTTC. Translating it yields CASNFRTPGGYEQYF. Using reference TRBV2 and TRBJ2-7 for the parts outside the CDR3, the full variable domain is EPEVTQTPSHQVTQMGQEVILRCVPISNHLYFYWYRQILGQKVEFLVSFYNNEISEKSEIFDDQFSVERPDGSNFTLKIRSTKLEDSAMYFCASNFRTPGGYEQYFGPGTRLTVT.

This chain uses TRBV30 with TRBJ2-7, with D possibly matching TRBD1 (6 bases). Germline V gene sequence: CDR1 GTSNPN, CDR2 SVGIG (reference sequence). V was cut by 5 bases and J by 1 base, with 12 bases left in between. The CDR3 contains 13 residues. The CDR3 coding sequence is TGTGCCTGGGCTACAGGGTTATCCTACGAGCAGTACTTC. Translation: CAWATGLSYEQYF.

This clone occurred a few times. CDR3 nucleotide sequence: TGTGCCAGCAGCCCCGAGGGGGGTAACTATGGCTACACCTTC. Encoded protein: CASSPEGGNYGYTF. This chain links TRBV9 with TRBJ1-2; D may be TRBD1 (6 bases). The CDR3 contains 14 residues. The V and J ends lost 4 bases and 1 base respectively, with 11 bases between them. The germline CDR1 and CDR2 sequences are SGDLS and YYNGEE.